The 12 T cell receptor beta chains below come from one sample, sequenced in a study of CD8+ T cells in alopecia areata. The authors extracted RNA and reverse transcribed it into cDNA as the sequencing template. The table came from immunoSEQ multiplex PCR; TCRdb's copy has only in-frame clones and leaves some out. The data hold 90,000 to 150,000 clones, with around two fifths observed a single time. The sequencing input was CD4+ T cells sorted from blood. These receptor sequences come from a human donor with alopecia areata.

This chain uses TRBV5-4 with TRBJ2-5, with D unclear. The CDR3 sequence is 14 residues long. Germline V gene lookup returns CDR1 SGHNT and CDR2 YYREEE (reference sequence). With 0 bases removed from V and 7 bases from J, the gap between germline ends came to 13 bases. The CDR3 loop is CASSLDRVWRTQYF. The CDR3 bases are TGTGCCAGCAGCTTGGACCGGGTATGGAGGACCCAGTACTTC.

V is TRBV6-1 and J is TRBJ2-1; D uncertain. The V gene lost 2 bases and the J gene lost 15 bases, with 14 bases spanning the gap. CDR1 and CDR2 (germline): MNHNS, SASEGT. CDR3 length equals 12 residues. The CDR3 spells CASSENRPRWFF. DNA of the CDR3: TGTGCCAGCAGTGAAAATCGGCCCCGATGGTTCTTC.

V gene TRBV30 combines with J gene TRBJ1-4; TRBD1 is a possible D gene (5 bases). V was cut by 2 bases and J by 3 bases, with 13 bases left in between. This CDR3 spans 15 amino acids. From germline, CDR1 is GTSNPN and CDR2 SVGIG (reference sequence). In nucleotides, the CDR3 is TGTGCCTGGAGTATAGGGGTTAGATCTAATGAAAAACTGTTTTTT. Translating gives CAWSIGVRSNEKLFF.

This clone was recorded a few times. The V call is TRBV6-5, the J call TRBJ2-7; tentatively, D is TRBD2 (5 bases). The CDR3 is 13 amino acids. Trimming took 11 bases from V and 1 from J, leaving 15 bases between them. Germline CDR1 is MNHEY and CDR2 is SVGAGI. CDR3 nucleotides: TGTGCCGCTGGCGGGTCAGGTTCCTACGAGCAGTACTTC. It is translated as CAAGGSGSYEQYF.

V usage is TRBV5-1 and J usage is TRBJ2-3; D not certain. There are 14 residues in the CDR3. V lost 0 bases to trimming and J lost 6 bases, with 11 bases between them. Germline V gene lookup returns CDR1 SGHRS and CDR2 YFSETQ. The CDR3, as DNA: TGCGCCAGCAGCTTGGTCACGGTCGCGGATACGCAGTATTTT. Its protein product is CASSLVTVADTQYF.

This clone was counted only a few times. The chain combines TRBV29-1 with TRBJ2-1; TRBD2 agrees at 11 bases. This CDR3 contains 13 residues. CDR1 and CDR2 (germline): SQVTM, ANQGSEA. V gave up 7 bases and J gave up 6 bases; unmatched junction bases: 5. The CDR3 loop is CSALAGVGNEQFF. The CDR3 region has the DNA TGCAGCGCACTAGCGGGAGTCGGCAATGAGCAGTTCTTC.

The chain carries TRBV4-3 and TRBJ2-5; D unresolved. V was trimmed by 1 base and J by 2 bases, leaving 5 bases between them. Germline V CDR1 and CDR2: LGHNA, YSLEER. The CDR3 extends over 13 amino acids. In nucleotides, the CDR3 is TGCGCCAGCAGCCAAGTGTTGCAAGAGACCCAGTACTTC. This gives the protein CASSQVLQETQYF.

J is TRBJ2-3 and V is TRBV23-1, with 9 nucleotides matching TRBD2. TRBV23-1 is classed as an ORF, of uncertain function. This CDR3 has 22 residues. V dropped 1 base and J dropped 2; count of bases not matched to a gene: 22. The CDR3 bases are TGCGCCAGCAGTCAATACTGCTTAGGGCTAGCGGGGCGGCCGATCTACACAGATACGCAGTATTTT. Protein: CASSQYCLGLAGRPIYTDTQYF.

The chain links TRBV5-1 to TRBJ1-2; D call uncertain. The CDR3 loop spans 12 amino acids. Germline CDR1 and CDR2: SGHRS and YFSETQ. Trimming took off 4 bases at V and 0 bases at J, with 4 bases between the two ends. The CDR3 nucleotides read TGCGCCAGCAGCAGTACTAACTATGGCTACACCTTC. It is translated as CASSSTNYGYTF.

This rearrangement joins TRBV20-1 to TRBJ2-3, with no clear D. The CDR3 extends over 11 amino acids. CDR1 DFQATT and CDR2 SNEGSKA come from the germline V gene (reference sequence). V lost 0 bases to trimming and J lost 5 bases, with 3 bases between them. This chain's CDR3 is CSARDEDTQYF. For the CDR3, the DNA is TGCAGTGCTAGAGATGAAGATACGCAGTATTTT.

Here the CDR3 reads CASRPLAGGLDEQFF. DNA of the CDR3: TGTGCCAGCAGACCTCTAGCGGGGGGTTTGGATGAGCAGTTCTTC. The rearrangement joins TRBV27 to TRBJ2-1; the match to TRBD2 covers 11 bases. The CDR3 is 15 residues long. Germline V gene data show CDR1 as MNHEY and CDR2 as SMNVEV (reference sequence). Trimming cost V 6 bases and J 8 bases; bases outside gene matches: 9.

The V call is TRBV2, the J call TRBJ2-2; D is unresolved. This CDR3 is built from 13 residues. Germline CDR1 SNHLY, CDR2 FYNNEI. Trimming stripped 3 bases from V and 5 bases from J, with 7 bases between. The CDR3 spells CASSDPPTGELFF. The DNA of the CDR3 is TGTGCCAGCAGTGATCCGCCTACCGGGGAGCTGTTTTTT.